These 7 T cell receptor beta chains were all obtained from the same sample, sequenced in a study of blood T cell repertoires in COVID-19. The repertoire was sequenced with immunoSEQ multiplex PCR; TCRdb's copy has only in-frame clones and lacks some. Among over 300,000 clones, 70% to 90% were seen once, and the ten largest hold under 6%. The source material was PBMCs or T cells enriched from blood (not recorded which). The receptor set was obtained from a woman in her twenties or thirties who had recovered from COVID-19.

The chain has TRBV7-3 and TRBJ2-2; unclear D gene. The germline V gene has CDR1 SGHTA and CDR2 FQGTGA. The CDR3 is 13 amino acids. V lost 3 bases, J lost 3 bases, and 5 bases lay in between. CDR3 sequence (DNA): TGTGCCAGCAGCTTGAGTGACACCGGGGAGCTGTTTTTT. This gives the protein CASSLSDTGELFF.

The chain joins TRBV4-2 to TRBJ1-3; D remains ambiguous. The V and J ends lost 0 bases and 2 bases respectively, with 5 bases between them. In germline, CDR1 is LGHNA, CDR2 YNFKEQ. CDR3 size: 14 residues. The CDR3 region has the DNA TGTGCCAGCAGCCAAGACAGTCCTGGAAACACCATATATTTT. Its translation: CASSQDSPGNTIYF.

This chain uses TRBV6-5 with TRBJ1-1, with D perhaps matching TRBD1 (5 bases). This CDR3 spans 14 amino acids. The V and J ends lost 6 bases and 2 bases respectively, with 13 bases between them. Germline V lookup: CDR1 MNHEY, CDR2 SVGAGI. The CDR3 loop is CASRVGLRNTEAFF. The CDR3 coding sequence is TGTGCCAGCAGGGTGGGGCTTCGCAACACTGAAGCTTTCTTT.

The chain is built from TRBV9 and TRBJ2-1, with TRBD1 identical over 7 bases. The germline CDR1 and CDR2 sequences are SGDLS and YYNGEE. The CDR3 consists of 16 residues. Trimming at V came to 0 bases and at J to 3 bases, leaving 6 bases not matched to a gene. CDR3 amino acids: CASSVEDRRYYNEQFF. Here the CDR3 DNA reads TGTGCCAGCAGCGTAGAGGACAGGAGATACTACAATGAGCAGTTCTTC.

V gene TRBV6-6 combines with J gene TRBJ2-1; possible D gene TRBD2, 6 bases. Per the germline V gene, CDR1 is MNHNY and CDR2 is SVGAGI (reference sequence). CDR3 size: 14 residues. V lost 4 bases and J lost 5, with 12 bases in between. The CDR3 sequence is CASSSAGRNNEQFF. The CDR3 nucleotides read TGTGCCAGCAGTTCGGCGGGACGAAACAATGAGCAGTTCTTC.

The chain combines TRBV7-9 with TRBJ2-7; tentative D call: TRBD1 (6 bases). The length of the CDR3 is 12 residues. V gave up 5 bases and J gave up 6 bases, with 11 bases separating them. Germline-derived CDR1 and CDR2 are SEHNR and FQNEAQ (reference sequence). CDR3 region: CASSENRAEQYF. The CDR3 DNA reads as TGTGCCAGCAGCGAAAACAGGGCCGAGCAGTACTTC. The complete variable domain, with remaining parts taken from reference TRBV7-9 and TRBJ2-7, reads DTGVSQNPRHKITKRGQNVTFRCDPISEHNRLYWYRQTLGQGPEFLTYFQNEAQLEKSRLLSDRFSAERPKGSFSTLEIQRTEQGDSAMYLCASSENRAEQYFGPGTRLTVT.

This clone was observed a handful of times. This chain connects TRBV3-1 (or the pseudogene TRBV3-2) to TRBJ1-6; D is possibly TRBD1 (5 bases). This CDR3 spans 13 amino acids. The V end was cut by 6 bases, the J end by 5 bases, with 8 bases between. Germline V gene lookup returns CDR1 LGHDT and CDR2 YNNKEL (reference sequence). CDR3 in DNA: TGTGCCAGCAGAGGCAGGGATAATTCACCCCTCCACTTT. Translating gives CASRGRDNSPLHF.